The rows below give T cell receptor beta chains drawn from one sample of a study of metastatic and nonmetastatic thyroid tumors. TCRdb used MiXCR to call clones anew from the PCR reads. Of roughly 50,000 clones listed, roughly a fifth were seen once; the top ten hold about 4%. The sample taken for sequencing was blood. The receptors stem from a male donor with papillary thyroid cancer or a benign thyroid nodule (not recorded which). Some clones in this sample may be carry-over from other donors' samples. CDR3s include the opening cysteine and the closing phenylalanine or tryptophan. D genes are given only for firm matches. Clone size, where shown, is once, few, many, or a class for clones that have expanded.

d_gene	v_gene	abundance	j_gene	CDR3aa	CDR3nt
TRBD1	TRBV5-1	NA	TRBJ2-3	CASSYGTALHTDTQYF	TGCGCCAGCAGCTACGGGACAGCGCTACACACAGATACGCAGTATTTT
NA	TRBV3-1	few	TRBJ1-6	CASSQLRGEGSPLHF	TGTGCCAGCAGCCAATTAAGGGGCGAGGGTTCACCCCTCCACTTT
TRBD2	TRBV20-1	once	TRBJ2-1	CSASLGVAGIHNEQFF	TGCAGTGCTAGCCTCGGGGTAGCGGGAATCCACAATGAGCAGTTCTTC
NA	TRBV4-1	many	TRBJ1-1	CASSQDPLMNTEAFF	TGCGCCAGCAGCCAAGATCCGCTTATGAACACTGAAGCTTTCTTT
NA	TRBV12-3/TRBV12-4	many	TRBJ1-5	CASSVEGQPQHF	TGTGCCAGCAGTGTGGAAGGACAGCCCCAGCATTTT
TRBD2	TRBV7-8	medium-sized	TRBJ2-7	CASSLMGGGGGAPYEQYF	TGTGCCAGCAGCTTAATGGGCGGAGGCGGGGGGGCTCCCTACGAGCAGTACTTC
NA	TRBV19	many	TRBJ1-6	CASSDRGAPNSPLHF	TGTGCCAGTAGTGATAGGGGAGCACCGAATTCACCCCTCCACTTT
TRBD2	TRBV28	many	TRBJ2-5	CASSPGGRAEETQYF	TGTGCCAGCAGTCCGGGCGGGAGGGCCGAAGAGACCCAGTACTTC
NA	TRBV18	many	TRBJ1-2	CASSPSRDADGYTF	TGTGCCAGCTCACCATCTCGGGACGCCGATGGCTACACCTTC
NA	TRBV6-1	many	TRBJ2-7	CASSGSPTYEQYF	TGTGCCAGCAGCGGATCCCCTACCTACGAGCAGTACTTC
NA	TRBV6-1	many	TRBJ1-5	CASSQSRQSNQPQHF	TGTGCCAGCAGTCAGTCTAGACAGAGCAATCAGCCCCAGCATTTT
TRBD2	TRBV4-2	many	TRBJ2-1	CASSQESSGGNEQFF	TGTGCCAGCAGCCAGGAGTCTAGCGGGGGTAATGAGCAGTTCTTC
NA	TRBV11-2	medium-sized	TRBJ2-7	CASSLGYSYEQYF	TGTGCCAGCAGCTTGGGGTACTCCTACGAGCAGTACTTC
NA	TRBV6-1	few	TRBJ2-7	CASTPTGLSVSGYEQYF	TGTGCCAGCACCCCAACAGGGCTTTCGGTCTCTGGCTACGAGCAGTACTTC
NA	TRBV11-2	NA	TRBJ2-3	CASSVWRSATDTQYF	TGTGCCAGCAGCGTCTGGCGCAGCGCCACAGATACGCAGTATTTT
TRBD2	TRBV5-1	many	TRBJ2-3	CASTPGGWTDTQYF	TGCGCCAGCACGCCGGGAGGATGGACAGATACGCAGTATTTT
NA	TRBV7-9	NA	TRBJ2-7	CASSKGPAESYEQYF	TGTGCCAGCAGCAAAGGCCCAGCGGAATCCTACGAGCAGTACTTC
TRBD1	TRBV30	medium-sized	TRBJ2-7	CAWRRDRGNEQYF	TGTGCCTGGAGGAGGGACAGGGGGAATGAGCAGTACTTC
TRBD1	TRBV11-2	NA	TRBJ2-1	CASSLDTTGGIWNEQFF	TGTGCCAGCAGCTTAGATACAACAGGGGGCATCTGGAATGAGCAGTTCTTC
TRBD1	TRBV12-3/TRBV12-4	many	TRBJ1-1	CASSLIGTGGSGTEAFF	TGTGCCAGCAGTTTGATAGGGACAGGGGGAAGTGGCACTGAAGCTTTCTTT
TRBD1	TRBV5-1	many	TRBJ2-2	CASRTTGSTGELFF	TGCGCCAGCAGGACGACAGGGAGCACCGGGGAGCTGTTTTTT
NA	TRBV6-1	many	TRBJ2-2	CASPGVINTGELFF	TGTGCCAGCCCTGGGGTAATCAATACCGGGGAGCTGTTTTTT
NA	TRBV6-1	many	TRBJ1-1	CASSEPGTIIEAFF	TGTGCCAGCAGTGAACCGGGGACCATTATTGAAGCTTTCTTT
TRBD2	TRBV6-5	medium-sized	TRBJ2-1	CASSYSGKASGRGEQFF	TGTGCCAGCAGTTACTCGGGTAAAGCTAGCGGGAGAGGAGAGCAGTTCTTC
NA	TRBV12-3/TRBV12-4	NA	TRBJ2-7	CASSRSRADSIQQYF	TGTGCCAGCAGCCGAAGCCGAGCGGACAGTATACAGCAGTACTTC
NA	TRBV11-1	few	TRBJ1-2	CASSRDPGVYGYTF	TGTGCCAGTTCCCGGGACCCGGGGGTTTATGGCTACACCTTC
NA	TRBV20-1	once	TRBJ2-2	CSASRQGRVYTGELFF	TGCAGTGCTAGTCGTCAGGGGCGGGTGTACACCGGGGAGCTGTTTTTT
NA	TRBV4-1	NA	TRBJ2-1	CASSQEVHDNEQFF	TGCGCCAGCAGCCAAGAGGTTCATGACAATGAGCAGTTCTTC
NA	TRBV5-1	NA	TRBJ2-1	CASSQTPSVNEQFF	TGCGCCAGCAGCCAAACCCCTAGCGTAAATGAGCAGTTCTTC
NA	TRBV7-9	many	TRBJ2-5	CASSPQGRETQYF	TGTGCCAGCAGCCCCCAGGGGCGGGAGACCCAGTACTTC
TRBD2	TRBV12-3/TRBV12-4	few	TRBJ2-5	CASSGLATPQETQYF	TGTGCCAGCAGCGGACTAGCGACCCCCCAAGAGACCCAGTACTTC
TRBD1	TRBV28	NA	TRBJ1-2	CATISGTGGVYGYTF	TGTGCCACCATCTCCGGGACAGGGGGCGTCTATGGCTACACCTTC
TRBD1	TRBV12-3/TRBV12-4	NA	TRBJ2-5	CASILCQTGYGETQYF	TGTGCCAGCATTTTATGCCAGACAGGGTATGGGGAGACCCAGTACTTC
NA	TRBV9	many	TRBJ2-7	CASSGGGGSSEQYF	TGTGCCAGCAGCGGAGGTGGAGGGAGCTCCGAGCAGTACTTC
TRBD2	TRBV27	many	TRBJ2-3	CASSPPLAGVADTQYF	TGTGCCAGCAGTCCGCCTCTAGCGGGAGTTGCAGATACGCAGTATTTT
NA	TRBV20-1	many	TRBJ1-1	CSASQSYEAFF	TGCAGTGCTAGCCAAAGCTATGAAGCTTTCTTT
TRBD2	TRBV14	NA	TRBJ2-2	CASSPAGRGATGALFF	TGTGCCAGCAGCCCGGCGGGGAGGGGTGCTACCGGGGCGCTGTTTTTT
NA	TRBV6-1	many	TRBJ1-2	CASSRSARDKASYTF	TGTGCCAGCAGCCGATCGGCCCGGGACAAGGCAAGCTACACCTTC
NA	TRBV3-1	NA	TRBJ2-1	CASSHASSYNEQFF	TGTGCCAGCAGCCACGCGAGCTCCTACAATGAGCAGTTCTTC
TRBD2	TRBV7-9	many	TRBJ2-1	CASSKGLALAEQFF	TGTGCCAGCAGCAAAGGACTAGCGTTGGCTGAGCAGTTCTTC
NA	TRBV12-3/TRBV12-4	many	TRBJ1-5	CASTSVAASDQPQHF	TGTGCCAGCACCTCGGTGGCGGCTTCGGATCAGCCCCAGCATTTT
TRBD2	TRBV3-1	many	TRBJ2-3	CASSKVRTSGRINTQYF	TGTGCCAGCAGCAAAGTAAGGACTAGCGGGAGAATAAATACGCAGTATTTT
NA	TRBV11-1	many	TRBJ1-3	CASSSTERATSGNTIYF	TGTGCCAGCAGCTCGACCGAGAGGGCTACCTCTGGAAACACCATATATTTT
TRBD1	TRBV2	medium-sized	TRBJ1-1	CASIGTGIGTEAFF	TGTGCCAGCATCGGGACAGGGATAGGGACTGAAGCTTTCTTT
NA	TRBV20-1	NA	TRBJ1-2	CSATGPGSVYGYTF	TGCAGTGCTACAGGGCCAGGGAGTGTCTATGGCTACACCTTC
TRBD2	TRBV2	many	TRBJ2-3	CASTGSGGVDTQYF	TGTGCCAGCACGGGGAGCGGGGGGGTAGATACGCAGTATTTT
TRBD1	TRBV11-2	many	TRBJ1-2	CASSLNNRGGYGYTF	TGTGCCAGCAGCTTGAATAACAGGGGTGGCTATGGCTACACCTTC
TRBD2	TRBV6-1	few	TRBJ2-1	CASSGRSGGAKSYNEQFF	TGTGCCAGCAGTGGAAGGAGCGGGGGGGCCAAATCCTACAATGAGCAGTTCTTC